The 13 T cell receptor beta chains below were found in one sample sequenced in a study of cytomegalovirus exposure and HLA in healthy donors (dated by TCRdb to between 2016 and 2019). The library was made by the immunoSEQ multiplex PCR assay. A mixture of 60 forward primers for TCR Vbeta segments and 13 reverse primers for TCR Jbeta segments was used in the multiplex PCR. TCRdb's version of the immuneACCESS table is confined to in-frame rearrangements and falls short of the full clone set. An unresolved V gene accounts for under half of the shortfall where checked; the remainder is of unknown origin. Present in this sample are some 150,000 clones, over 75% of which were seen just once. The biggest ten clones account for 4.5% to 6% of the sample. Sequences were obtained from PBMCs. The receptors shown here come from a man aged 30 to 45 in good health and CMV-seropositive.

The V and J genes are TRBV12-5 and TRBJ2-1; D call uncertain. The CDR3 totals 15 residues. Trimming stripped 7 bases from V and 0 bases from J, with 13 bases between. Germline V gene data show CDR1 as LGHNT and CDR2 as FRNRAP. CDR3 in DNA: TGTGCTAGTGACCTCGGTCCCTACTCCTACAATGAGCAGTTCTTC. It translates to CASDLGPYSYNEQFF.

The chain joins TRBV19 to TRBJ1-1; D may be TRBD1 (5 bases). CDR1 is LNHDA and CDR2 is SQIVND in the germline V gene (reference sequence). The germline V and J ends were trimmed by 3 bases and 4 bases, with 12 bases remaining between them. CDR3 length: 14 residues. The CDR3 here is CASSIGGIGTEAFF. CDR3 bases: TGTGCCAGTAGTATCGGGGGAATCGGCACTGAAGCTTTCTTT.

The sample holds one count of this clone. The CDR3 region is CASSPKPRAQYF. The CDR3 bases are TGTGCCAGCAGCCCTAAGCCCCGGGCCCAGTACTTC. The chain has TRBV28 and TRBJ2-5; D is ambiguous. CDR1 and CDR2 (germline): MDHEN, SYDVKM. The CDR3 extends over 12 amino acids. V was shortened by 6 bases and J by 9 bases, with 14 bases between the two germline ends.

The J gene is TRBJ2-3, the V gene TRBV7-9; D is unclear. This CDR3 spans 16 amino acids. Trimming cost V 6 bases and J 2 bases, with 18 bases left between them. Germline CDR1 reads SEHNR; CDR2 reads FQNEAQ (reference sequence). CDR3 sequence: CASSSPNSGSTDTQYF. The CDR3 DNA sequence: TGTGCCAGCAGTTCCCCGAATTCGGGTTCCACAGATACGCAGTATTTT.

This clone has a single count. V gene TRBV7-2 combines with J gene TRBJ1-1; TRBD1 might be the D (6 bases). CDR1 is SGHTA, CDR2 FQGNSA, per germline. Trimming stripped 5 bases from V and 3 bases from J, with 13 bases between. The CDR3 length is 14 residues. Here the CDR3 reads CASSPWGGHTEAFF. The DNA of the CDR3 is TGTGCCAGCAGCCCCTGGGGGGGGCACACTGAAGCTTTCTTT.

This clone was counted a few times. The chain links TRBV25-1 to TRBJ1-6; tentatively, D is TRBD1 (5 bases). The length of the CDR3 is 14 residues. Germline CDR1 is MGHDK and CDR2 is SYGVNS. Between the trimmed V and J ends, which lost 6 bases and 10 bases, there was a span of 16 bases. CDR3 nucleotide sequence: TGTGCCAGCAGCCTCCACCGACAGCAATCACCCCTCCACTTT. It encodes CASSLHRQQSPLHF.

This chain connects TRBV18 to TRBJ2-5; weak D call: TRBD2 (6 bases). The CDR3 extends over 14 amino acids. Germline-derived CDR1 and CDR2 are KGHSH and LQKENI. Trimming shortened V by 6 bases and J by 2 bases, and 13 bases separated the two germline ends. CDR3 in amino acids: CASSLARGQETQYF. The DNA of the CDR3 is TGTGCCAGCTCCCTAGCGAGGGGACAAGAGACCCAGTACTTC. The complete variable domain, with remaining parts taken from reference TRBV18 and TRBJ2-5, reads NAGVMQNPRHLVRRRGQEARLRCSPMKGHSHVYWYRQLPEEGLKFMVYLQKENIIDESGMPKERFSAEFPKEGPSILRIQQVVRGDSAAYFCASSLARGQETQYFGPGTRLLVL.

The chain couples TRBV18 to TRBJ2-3, with 9 nucleotides matching TRBD2. J was trimmed by 2 bases and V by 2 bases; bases with no gene match: 2. Germline CDR1 is KGHSH and CDR2 is LQKENI. The CDR3 runs to 15 residues. The CDR3 is CASSPVAGVTDTQYF. CDR3 nucleotide sequence: TGTGCCAGCTCACCAGTAGCGGGAGTCACAGATACGCAGTATTTT.

This rearrangement joins TRBV7-9 to TRBJ1-3, with D uncertain. The CDR3 spans 13 residues. The V and J ends lost 2 bases and 3 bases respectively, with 5 bases between them. Germline assignment: CDR1 SEHNR and CDR2 FQNEAQ (reference sequence). The chain's CDR3 is CASSLPGGNTIYF. Written as DNA, the CDR3 is TGTGCCAGCAGCTTACCAGGTGGAAACACCATATATTTT.

The rearrangement joins TRBV11-2 to TRBJ1-2; 7 bases fit TRBD1. The CDR3 spans 13 residues. The V segment lost 4 bases and the J segment 2 bases; nucleotides outside the gene matches: 1. Looked up from germline, CDR1 is SGHAT and CDR2 is FQNNGV. The CDR3 sequence: CASSSGQNYGYTF. The CDR3 DNA is TGTGCCAGCAGCTCGGGACAGAACTATGGCTACACCTTC.

The chain couples TRBV28 to TRBJ2-7; possible D gene TRBD2, 5 bases. The CDR3 length is 12 residues. Germline CDR1 is MDHEN and CDR2 is SYDVKM. V gave up 3 bases and J gave up 2 bases, with 5 bases separating them. The DNA for the CDR3 is TGTGCCAGCAGTTTGGGAGCCTACGAGCAGTACTTC. It translates to CASSLGAYEQYF.

This rearrangement joins TRBV5-4 to TRBJ1-3; D unresolved. The V gene's germline CDR1 is SGHNT and CDR2 YYREEE (reference sequence). V lost 8 bases and J 9 bases, leaving 9 bases between the germline ends. This CDR3 is 10 amino acids long. The CDR3 region is CARARCTIYF. The CDR3 DNA is TGTGCCAGGGCCAGATGCACCATATATTTT.

The V and J genes are TRBV5-6 and TRBJ2-6; D remains unclear. The V gene's germline CDR1 is SGHDT and CDR2 YYEEEE. The CDR3 length is 13 residues. Trimming stripped 0 bases from V and 10 bases from J, with 8 bases between. The CDR3 DNA is TGTGCCAGCAGCTTGGCGGCGACAAACGTCCTGACTTTC. Residues: CASSLAATNVLTF.